Below, 9 T cell receptor beta chains from the same sample are listed, as sequenced in a study of blood T cells in healthy people across ages. A second roughly 6 to 11 cycle PCR used barcoded and J-beta primers. TCRdb processed the 5' RACE reads anew with MiXCR; each CDR3 protein has one entry. The sample has around 1,100,000 distinct CDR3 sequences, roughly two fifths seen once. The sample was blood. Receptors originate from a man between 18 and 35 years old in good health.

This clonotype was seen more than once but under ten times. The genes are TRBV10-3 and TRBJ2-1; TRBD2 agrees at 8 bases. The ends lost 0 bases at V and 7 bases at J; junction bases unmatched: 17. CDR3 size: 19 residues. CDR1 ENHRY and CDR2 SYGVKD come from the germline V gene. CDR3 residues: CAISESEVAGLRRENEQFF. CDR3 sequence (DNA): TGTGCCATCAGTGAGTCGGAGGTAGCGGGGCTAAGAAGGGAAAATGAGCAGTTCTTC.

V is TRBV2 and J is TRBJ2-3; D may be TRBD1 (6 bases). Germline CDR1 is SNHLY and CDR2 is FYNNEI. The CDR3 has 12 residues. Between the trimmed V and J ends, which lost 6 bases and 6 bases, there was a span of 10 bases. The CDR3 region is CASSAGEDTQYF. CDR3 bases: TGTGCCAGCAGCGCAGGGGAGGATACGCAGTATTTT.

The rearrangement links TRBV7-2 to TRBJ1-2; TRBD1 is a possible D gene (5 bases). In germline, CDR1 is SGHTA, CDR2 FQGNSA. The CDR3 length is 12 residues. Trimming pared 9 bases from V and 8 bases from J, leaving 16 bases between. The CDR3 is CARSHSGDGYTF. The DNA of the CDR3 is TGTGCCAGAAGCCACAGCGGGGACGGCTACACCTTC.

This clonotype was picked up a small number of times. The chain has TRBV7-3 and TRBJ1-4, with D uncertain. Trimming took off 2 bases at V and 8 bases at J, with 15 bases between the two ends. Germline CDR1 is SGHTA and CDR2 is FQGTGA. The CDR3 contains 15 residues. CDR3 DNA sequence: TGTGCCAGCAGCTTAGATGTTGGAGTTGGAGAAAAACTGTTTTTT. Protein product: CASSLDVGVGEKLFF.

This clonotype was seen a handful of times. This chain uses TRBV28 with TRBJ1-5; D possibly corresponds to TRBD1 (6 bases). Germline V gives CDR1 MDHEN, CDR2 SYDVKM. V lost 5 bases, J lost 3 bases, and 20 bases lay in between. CDR3 length: 17 amino acids. CDR3 nucleotides: TGTGCCAGCAGTCCTGGCCAGCCAGGGGATATCAATCAGCCCCAGCATTTT. Translating gives CASSPGQPGDINQPQHF.

The rearrangement links TRBV5-1 to TRBJ1-2, with a weak D call TRBD1 (6 bases). There are 18 residues in the CDR3. Germline V gene data show CDR1 as SGHRS and CDR2 as YFSETQ. The V end was cut by 0 bases, the J end by 5 bases, with 23 bases between. The CDR3 loop is CASSLALSPTGTRYGYTF. As DNA, the CDR3 is TGCGCCAGCAGCTTGGCCCTCTCTCCGACCGGGACAAGATATGGCTACACCTTC.

The CDR3: CASSNPRVRRETQYF. As DNA, the CDR3 is TGTGCCAGCAGTAACCCCAGGGTCAGGAGGGAGACCCAGTACTTC. This chain joins TRBV12-3 or TRBV12-4 and TRBJ2-5; either TRBD1 or TRBD2 may supply D (5 bases each). V was trimmed by 5 bases and J by 5 bases, leaving 18 bases between them. The CDR3 totals 15 residues.

This clonotype was recorded a few times. This chain connects TRBV9 to TRBJ1-2; 8 nucleotides line up with TRBD1. This CDR3 is built from 15 residues. CDR1 and CDR2 from the germline V gene are SGDLS and YYNGEE. The ends lost 0 bases at V and 5 bases at J; junction bases unmatched: 6. This chain's CDR3 is CASSVGSTGGYGYTF. CDR3 nucleotides: TGTGCCAGCAGCGTAGGAAGCACAGGGGGATATGGCTACACCTTC.

In its sample, this clonotype was seen many times. The V and J genes are TRBV6-6 and TRBJ2-7, with D uncertain. Looked up from germline, CDR1 is MNHNY and CDR2 is SVGAGI (reference sequence). The V and J ends lost 6 bases and 5 bases respectively, with 8 bases between them. The CDR3 is 11 residues long. CDR3 bases: TGTGCCAGCAGCCGTCGGGACGAGCAGTACTTC. Its translation: CASSRRDEQYF.